This T cell receptor beta chain is from a study of graft-versus-host responses after intestinal transplantation. The wider study: Tacrolimus plus steroids were given to all recipients for approximately 3 years, preceded by anti-thymocyte globulin induction. Study results and limitations: Graft-donor T cell macrochimerism in patients accompanied high graft-versus-host to host-versus-graft clonal ratios in allografts. GvH clones appeared in recipient marrow, some first in ileum or blood. The study associated peak circulating GvH clone levels with early post-transplant HvG declines.

Profiled with immunoSEQ multiplex PCR; TCRdb holds only in-frame clones, not every one. In the table there are some 81,000 clones, less than 90% of which are singletons. V lost 3 bases to trimming and J lost 5 bases, with 14 bases between them. CDR1 is SGDLS and CDR2 is YYNGEE in the germline V gene. The CDR3 is 15 amino acids. A note on this clone: The antigen remains unidentified.

The receptor comes from a human donor who received an intestinal transplant. V is TRBV9 and J is TRBJ1-4, with D unresolved. Specimen: unstimulated CD4+ T cells sorted from spleen or lymph node cells, collected before intestinal transplant. DNA for the CDR3: TGTGCCAGCAGCGCGAATGGGCAGTTCAATGAAAAACTGTTTTTT. Translation: CASSANGQFNEKLFF.